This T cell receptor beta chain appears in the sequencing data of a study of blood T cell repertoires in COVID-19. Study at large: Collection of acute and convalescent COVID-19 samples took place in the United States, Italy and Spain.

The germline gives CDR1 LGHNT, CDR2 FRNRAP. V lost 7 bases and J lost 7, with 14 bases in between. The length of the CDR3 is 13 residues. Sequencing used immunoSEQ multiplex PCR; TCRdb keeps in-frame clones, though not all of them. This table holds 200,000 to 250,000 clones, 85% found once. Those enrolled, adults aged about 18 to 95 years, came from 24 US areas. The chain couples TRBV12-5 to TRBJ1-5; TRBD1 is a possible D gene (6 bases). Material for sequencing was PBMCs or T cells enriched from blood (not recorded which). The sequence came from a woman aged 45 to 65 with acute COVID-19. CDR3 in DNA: TGTGCTAGTGCCTCAGGGGTTGGACAGCCCCAGCATTTT. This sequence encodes CASASGVGQPQHF.